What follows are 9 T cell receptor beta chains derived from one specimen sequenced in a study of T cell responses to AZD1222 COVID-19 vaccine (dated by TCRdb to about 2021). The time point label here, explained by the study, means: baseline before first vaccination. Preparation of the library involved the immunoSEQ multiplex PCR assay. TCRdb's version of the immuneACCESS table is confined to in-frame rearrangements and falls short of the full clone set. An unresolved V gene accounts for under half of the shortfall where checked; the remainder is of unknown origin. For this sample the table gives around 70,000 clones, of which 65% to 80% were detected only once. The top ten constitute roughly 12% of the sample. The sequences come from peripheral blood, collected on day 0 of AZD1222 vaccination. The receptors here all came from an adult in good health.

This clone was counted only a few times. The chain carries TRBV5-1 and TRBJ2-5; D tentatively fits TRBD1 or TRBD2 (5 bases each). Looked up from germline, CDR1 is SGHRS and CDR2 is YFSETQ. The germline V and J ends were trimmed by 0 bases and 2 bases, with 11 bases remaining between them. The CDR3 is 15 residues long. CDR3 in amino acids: CASSLDRGRQETQYF. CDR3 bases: TGCGCCAGCAGCTTGGACCGGGGCAGACAAGAGACCCAGTACTTC.

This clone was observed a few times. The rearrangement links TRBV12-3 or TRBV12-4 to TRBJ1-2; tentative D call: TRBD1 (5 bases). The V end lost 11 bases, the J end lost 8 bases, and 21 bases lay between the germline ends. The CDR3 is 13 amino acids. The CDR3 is CAGQQSAGSGYTF. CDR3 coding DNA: TGTGCCGGACAACAGAGCGCCGGGAGCGGCTACACCTTC.

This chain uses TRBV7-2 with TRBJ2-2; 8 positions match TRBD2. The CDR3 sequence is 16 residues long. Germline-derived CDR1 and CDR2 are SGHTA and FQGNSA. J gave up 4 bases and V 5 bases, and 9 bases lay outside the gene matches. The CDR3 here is CASSQSGGRGTGELFF. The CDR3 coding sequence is TGTGCCAGCAGCCAAAGCGGGGGCCGGGGCACCGGGGAGCTGTTTTTT.

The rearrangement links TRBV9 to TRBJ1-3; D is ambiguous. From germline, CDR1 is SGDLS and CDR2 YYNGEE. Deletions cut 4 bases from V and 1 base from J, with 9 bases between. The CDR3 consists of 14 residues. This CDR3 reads CASSFGYSGNTIYF. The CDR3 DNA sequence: TGTGCCAGCAGCTTCGGGTATTCTGGAAACACCATATATTTT. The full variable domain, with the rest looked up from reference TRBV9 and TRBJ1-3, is DSGVTQTPKHLITATGQRVTLRCSPRSGDLSVYWYQQSLDQGLQFLIQYYNGEERAKGNILERFSAQQFPDLHSELNLSSLELGDSALYFCASSFGYSGNTIYFGEGSWLTVV.

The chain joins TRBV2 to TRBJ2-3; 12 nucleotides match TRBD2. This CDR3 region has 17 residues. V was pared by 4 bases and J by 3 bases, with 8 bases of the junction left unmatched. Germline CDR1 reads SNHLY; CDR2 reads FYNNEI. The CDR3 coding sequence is TGTGCCAGCAGTGTCGGGAGCCTAGCGGGGGGGACAGATACGCAGTATTTT. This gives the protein CASSVGSLAGGTDTQYF.

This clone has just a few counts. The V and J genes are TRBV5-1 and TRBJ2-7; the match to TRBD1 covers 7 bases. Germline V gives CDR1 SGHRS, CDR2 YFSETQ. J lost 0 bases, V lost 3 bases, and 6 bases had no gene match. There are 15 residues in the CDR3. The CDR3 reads CASSSGQKSSYEQYF. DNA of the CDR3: TGCGCCAGCAGCTCGGGACAGAAGAGCTCCTACGAGCAGTACTTC.

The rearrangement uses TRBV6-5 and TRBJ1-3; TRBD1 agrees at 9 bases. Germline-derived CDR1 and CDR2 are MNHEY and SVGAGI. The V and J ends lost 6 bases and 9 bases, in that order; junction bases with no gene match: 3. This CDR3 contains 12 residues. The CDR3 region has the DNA TGTGCCAGCAGGGACAGGGGCGGCACCATATATTTT. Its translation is CASRDRGGTIYF.

CDR3 region: CAGTGTGVYEQYF. CDR3 nucleotides: TGTGCCGGAACCGGGACAGGGGTCTACGAGCAGTACTTC. J is TRBJ2-7 and V is TRBV2; 10 bases align to TRBD1. The CDR3 covers 13 residues. With 11 bases clipped from V and 3 bases from J, the junction kept 7 bases outside the gene matches. Germline V gene data show CDR1 as SNHLY and CDR2 as FYNNEI.

This CDR3 reads CASREQGVIGNTIYF. The CDR3 DNA sequence: TGTGCCAGCAGGGAGCAGGGAGTGATCGGAAACACCATATATTTT. The gene calls are TRBV6-5 and TRBJ1-3; TRBD1 is a possible D gene (5 bases). Looked up from germline, CDR1 is MNHEY and CDR2 is SVGAGI. V was clipped by 6 bases and J by 4 bases, with 16 bases between them. There are 15 residues in the CDR3.